These 10 T cell receptor beta chains share one sample of origin, sequenced in a study of post-analysis software for immune sequencing data (dated by TCRdb to the mid-2010s). On the study overall, not on this receptor specifically: Four or five TRBV segments, including TRBV5-6, TRBV5-1 and TRBV20-1, were significantly more frequent in patients than controls.

Their recognized antigens are unknown. The library came from PCR. TCRdb lists the instrument as Illumina HiSeq 2500. To reduce PCR and sequencing biases, unique molecular identifiers were incorporated into the TCR beta cDNA libraries. In TCRdb, the public reads were trimmed at Q25 with fastp and aligned with MiXCR, with productive beta chains retained. Rows with a matching CDR3 protein are joined into one entry that keeps the most common DNA and genes. This sample has 450,000 to 650,000 distinct CDR3 sequences in its table, and roughly 40% of those were observed once. The top ten hold 1.5% to 2% of the sample. Source material: blood. These receptors were obtained from a girl aged 10-17 years with multiple sclerosis.

This clonotype came up once. The chain has TRBV5-6 and TRBJ2-1; the D gene is possibly TRBD1 (5 bases). This CDR3 comprises 14 residues. V shed 0 bases and J shed 3 bases, with 7 bases lying between them. CDR1 SGHDT and CDR2 YYEEEE come from the germline V gene. The CDR3 DNA is TGTGCCAGCAGCTTGGGACAGTTCTACAATGAGCAGTTCTTC. It specifies CASSLGQFYNEQFF.

The chain carries TRBV29-1 and TRBJ1-2; D possibly corresponds to TRBD1 (5 bases). V was trimmed by 6 bases and J by 1 base, leaving 15 bases between them. Per the germline V gene, CDR1 is SQVTM and CDR2 is ANQGSEA. The CDR3 spans 14 residues. CDR3 nucleotides: TGCAGCGTCCCCTTCAGGGTTGGTAACTATGGCTACACCTTC. This codes for CSVPFRVGNYGYTF. The whole variable domain, filled in from reference TRBV29-1 and TRBJ1-2, reads SAVISQKPSRDICQRGTSLTIQCQVDSQVTMMFWYRQQPGQSLTLIATANQGSEATYESGFVIDKFPISRPNLTFSTLTVSNMSPEDSSIYLCSVPFRVGNYGYTFGSGTRLTVV.

This clonotype has a single count. CDR3: CASMATGYYEQYF. The DNA of the CDR3 is TGCGCCAGCATGGCCACGGGATACTACGAGCAGTACTTC. The chain couples TRBV5-1 to TRBJ2-7; D perhaps matches TRBD2 (5 bases). Germline V lookup: CDR1 SGHRS, CDR2 YFSETQ. The CDR3 spans 13 residues. With 6 bases removed from V and 3 bases from J, the gap between germline ends came to 13 bases.

The count of this clonotype is one. The chain combines TRBV12-5 with TRBJ2-3; D not certain. Germline CDR1 reads LGHNT; CDR2 reads FRNRAP. The CDR3 is made up of 16 amino acids. Trimming removed 1 base at V and 1 base at J, with 12 bases between. The chain's CDR3 is CASGLGLAGRTDTQYF. CDR3 bases: TGTGCTAGTGGTTTGGGACTGGCAGGCCGCACAGATACGCAGTATTTT.

V gene TRBV5-5 combines with J gene TRBJ2-7; D assignment may be TRBD1 or TRBD2 (5 bases each). Germline V CDR1 and CDR2: SGHKS, YYEKEE (reference sequence). The CDR3 has 14 residues. Trimming took 0 bases from V and 6 from J, leaving 13 bases between them. The DNA of the CDR3 is TGTGCCAGCAGCTTGGCACGGGGCACATTCGAGCAGTACTTC. Amino acid sequence: CASSLARGTFEQYF.

The chain uses TRBV5-6 and TRBJ1-4; D gene ambiguous. V was clipped by 5 bases and J by 3 bases, with 8 bases between them. Per the germline V gene, CDR1 is SGHDT and CDR2 is YYEEEE. The CDR3 has 13 amino acids. The CDR3, as DNA: TGTGCCAGCAGACAAGGCCCTAATGAAAAACTGTTTTTT. Encoded protein: CASRQGPNEKLFF. The variable domain in full, completed from reference TRBV5-6 and TRBJ1-4, reads DAGVTQSPTHLIKTRGQQVTLRCSPKSGHDTVSWYQQALGQGPQFIFQYYEEEERQRGNFPDRFSGHQFPNYSSELNVNALLLGDSALYLCASRQGPNEKLFFGSGTQLSVL.

The V gene is TRBV6-2 or TRBV6-3, the J gene TRBJ2-2; 13 bases are shared with TRBD2. The germline V gene has CDR1 MNHEY and CDR2 SVGEGT. This CDR3 is 17 amino acids long. Trimming removed 5 bases from V and 6 bases from J; junction bases left unmatched: 9. In nucleotides, the CDR3 is TGTGCCAGCAGTGGGACTAGCGGGACTCCTAACGCCGGGGAGCTGTTTTTT. It translates to CASSGTSGTPNAGELFF.

The chain combines TRBV6-1 with TRBJ1-5; 8 bases are a match to TRBD1. The CDR3 spans 17 residues. Looked up from germline, CDR1 is MNHNS and CDR2 is SASEGT. V lost 6 bases and J lost 0; bases outside the gene matches: 10. This chain's CDR3 is CASSPRGPDYSNQPQHF. The CDR3 bases are TGTGCCAGCAGCCCCAGGGGGCCTGACTATAGCAATCAGCCCCAGCATTTT.

In its sample, this clonotype was seen a few times. The chain joins TRBV12-3 or TRBV12-4 to TRBJ2-1; TRBD2 might be the D (5 bases). V shed 0 bases and J shed 12 bases, with 9 bases lying between them. The length of the CDR3 is 12 residues. CDR3 sequence (DNA): TGTGCCAGCAGTTTAGCGGGAGCGTTGCAGTTCTTC. Protein product: CASSLAGALQFF.

This clonotype was detected ten times or more. The DNA for the CDR3 is TGCGCCAGCAGCCAAATATCAGGAGGCCGGACCTACGAGCAGTACTTC. As protein: CASSQISGGRTYEQYF. J is TRBJ2-7 and V is TRBV4-1; a weak D match, TRBD2 (5 bases). Per germline, CDR1 MGHRA and CDR2 YSYEKL. The CDR3 has 16 amino acids. Trimming stripped 2 bases from V and 2 bases from J, with 16 bases between.